This entry lists 23 T cell receptor beta chains sequenced from one sample in a study of blood T cell repertoires in COVID-19 (dated by TCRdb to 2020 to 2022). Library generation was performed with the immunoSEQ multiplex PCR assay. TCRdb took this table from immuneACCESS and kept in-frame rearrangements with V and J called. Such tables lack part of the clones; where checked against another copy, unresolved V genes explain under half of the gap, and the rest is unexplained. The sample table contains some 120,000 clones; only one count was recorded for more than 70% of them. The top ten clones comprise under 2.5% of the sample. The sample consisted of peripheral blood. These receptors all come from a man between 65 and 85 years old with acute or convalescent COVID-19.

V gene TRBV19 combines with J gene TRBJ1-2, with 7 bases aligning to TRBD1. CDR3 size: 15 residues. In germline, CDR1 is LNHDA, CDR2 SQIVND (reference sequence). J lost 8 bases, V lost 6 bases, and 15 bases had no gene match. The CDR3 DNA reads TGTGCCAGTAGAGTCTCGGAGGGGGCCGCCGGGGGCTACACCTTC. Its protein product is CASRVSEGAAGGYTF.

The rearrangement links TRBV2 to TRBJ2-1, with 10 bases aligning to TRBD2. The germline V gene has CDR1 SNHLY and CDR2 FYNNEI. The CDR3 has 15 amino acids. J lost 7 bases, V lost 6 bases, and 9 bases had no gene match. The CDR3 DNA reads as TGTGCCAGCAGGAAAGCGGGGGGGCCAGGTAATGAGCAGTTCTTC. Translating gives CASRKAGGPGNEQFF. The whole variable domain, remainder taken from reference TRBV2 and TRBJ2-1, is EPEVTQTPSHQVTQMGQEVILRCVPISNHLYFYWYRQILGQKVEFLVSFYNNEISEKSEIFDDQFSVERPDGSNFTLKIRSTKLEDSAMYFCASRKAGGPGNEQFFGPGTRLTVL.

This clone has only one observation. V and J are TRBV7-6 and TRBJ2-7; 11 bases are a match to TRBD1. The CDR3 spans 15 residues. CDR1 SGHVS and CDR2 FNYEAQ come from the germline V gene. V shed 5 bases and J 4 bases; nucleotides not matched to a gene: 7. The CDR3 DNA sequence: TGTGCCAGCAGCCTAGGGGACAGGGGGTTGTACGAGCAGTACTTC. Protein product: CASSLGDRGLYEQYF. Full variable domain (missing parts from reference TRBV7-6 and TRBJ2-7): GAGVSQSPRYKVTKRGQDVALRCDPISGHVSLYWYRQALGQGPEFLTYFNYEAQQDKSGLPNDRFSAERPEGSISTLTIQRTEQRDSAMYRCASSLGDRGLYEQYFGPGTRLTVT.

The CDR3 region has the DNA TGTGCCAGCAGCCTTCCGGGATCTAGCTATGGCTACACCTTC. It translates to CASSLPGSSYGYTF. The chain is built from TRBV5-6 and TRBJ1-2; unclear D gene. V lost 4 bases and J 4 bases, leaving 14 bases between the germline ends. The CDR3 runs 14 residues. CDR1 and CDR2 (germline): SGHDT, YYEEEE.

V usage is TRBV7-9 and J usage is TRBJ2-3, with 9 bases identical to TRBD2. The CDR3 has 15 residues. V gave up 2 bases and J gave up 4 bases; unmatched junction bases: 4. CDR1 is SEHNR and CDR2 is FQNEAQ in the germline V gene (reference sequence). Here the CDR3 reads CASSLYSGGADTQYF. CDR3 DNA: TGTGCCAGCAGCTTATATAGCGGGGGCGCAGATACGCAGTATTTT.

The chain is built from TRBV10-3 and TRBJ2-2, with 8 bases that match TRBD1. V shed 4 bases and J 4 bases; nucleotides not matched to a gene: 5. This CDR3 is built from 15 residues. Germline-derived CDR1 and CDR2 are ENHRY and SYGVKD. CDR3 sequence: CAISGTGSITGELFF. Here the CDR3 DNA reads TGTGCCATCAGTGGGACAGGGTCCATCACCGGGGAGCTGTTTTTT.

In DNA, the CDR3 is TGTGCCTGGAGTGGACAGTTAGACTCACCCCTCCACTTT. It is translated as CAWSGQLDSPLHF. The genes are TRBV30 and TRBJ1-6; D is possibly TRBD1 (5 bases). Germline lookup yields CDR1 GTSNPN and CDR2 SVGIG (reference sequence). The germline V and J ends were trimmed by 1 base and 10 bases, with 11 bases remaining between them. The CDR3 has 13 amino acids.

V usage is TRBV9 and J usage is TRBJ2-5; TRBD1 matches 10 bases. The CDR3 spans 14 residues. With V trimmed by 4 bases and J by 4 bases, 4 bases remained unmatched. Germline V CDR1 and CDR2: SGDLS, YYNGEE. The CDR3 DNA follows: TGTGCCAGCAGCCCGACAGGGGGCCGAGAGACCCAGTACTTC. Protein sequence: CASSPTGGRETQYF.

The chain has TRBV7-6 and TRBJ2-3; D gene unclear. CDR3 length equals 15 residues. CDR1 and CDR2 (germline): SGHVS, FNYEAQ. V gave up 5 bases and J gave up 0 bases, with 12 bases separating them. The CDR3 loop reads CASSLQTTSTDTQYF. In DNA, the CDR3 is TGTGCCAGCAGCCTCCAGACAACTAGCACAGATACGCAGTATTTT.

This clone was counted a few times. V is TRBV12-3 or TRBV12-4 and J is TRBJ1-2, with D perhaps TRBD1 (5 bases). V shed 3 bases and J shed 3 bases, with 8 bases lying between them. CDR3 length: 13 residues. The CDR3 here is CASSLDTYYGYTF. Here the CDR3 DNA reads TGTGCCAGCAGTTTGGACACCTACTATGGCTACACCTTC.

V gene TRBV27 combines with J gene TRBJ2-7; 8 bases map to TRBD2. There are 15 residues in the CDR3. Germline-derived CDR1 and CDR2 are MNHEY and SMNVEV (reference sequence). V was clipped by 5 bases and J by 0 bases; unmatched bases: 6. Written as DNA, the CDR3 is TGTGCCAGCAGTACCACCGGGACTAGCTCCTACGAGCAGTACTTC. This codes for CASSTTGTSSYEQYF.

This rearrangement joins TRBV6-5 to TRBJ1-1; D uncertain. CDR1 is MNHEY, CDR2 SVGAGI, per germline. The CDR3 is 13 residues long. Trimming took 6 bases from V and 7 from J, leaving 15 bases between them. CDR3 sequence: CASRIRVSSEAFF. The CDR3 DNA reads TGTGCCAGCAGAATAAGAGTTAGTAGTGAAGCTTTCTTT.

This clone was counted between two and nine times. This sequence joins TRBV19 and TRBJ1-5; D gene unclear. CDR3 length: 14 amino acids. Germline CDR1 is LNHDA and CDR2 is SQIVND (reference sequence). V lost 3 bases and J lost 3, with 9 bases in between. The CDR3, as DNA: TGTGCCAGTAGTATTATGAGCAACAATCAGCCCCAGCATTTT. Translating gives CASSIMSNNQPQHF.

The genes are TRBV11-2 and TRBJ1-2, with 10 bases that match TRBD1. Germline-derived CDR1 and CDR2 are SGHAT and FQNNGV. J lost 3 bases, V lost 6 bases, and 1 base had no gene match. The CDR3 has 13 residues. CDR3 coding DNA: TGTGCCAGCAGAGGGACAGGGGACTATGGCTACACCTTC. Its protein is CASRGTGDYGYTF. Full variable domain (rest looked up from reference TRBV11-2 and TRBJ1-2): EAGVAQSPRYKIIEKRQSVAFWCNPISGHATLYWYQQILGQGPKLLIQFQNNGVVDDSQLPKDRFSAERLKGVDSTLKIQPAKLEDSAVYLCASRGTGDYGYTFGSGTRLTVV.

The chain is built from TRBV2 and TRBJ1-6; tentatively, D is TRBD1 (6 bases). The CDR3 extends over 16 amino acids. Trimming took 3 bases from V and 5 from J, leaving 14 bases between them. CDR1 is SNHLY and CDR2 is FYNNEI in the germline V gene. DNA for the CDR3: TGTGCCAGCAGTGAGCTTAGGACAGCTAATAATTCACCCCTCCACTTT. Amino acids: CASSELRTANNSPLHF.

This clone appeared a single time. The gene calls are TRBV19 and TRBJ1-5, with TRBD1 matching over 9 bases. CDR3 length: 15 residues. Germline assignment: CDR1 LNHDA and CDR2 SQIVND (reference sequence). With V trimmed by 3 bases and J by 4 bases, 4 bases remained unmatched. This chain's CDR3 is CASSIRDRVNQPQHF. CDR3 DNA sequence: TGTGCCAGTAGTATCAGGGACAGGGTGAATCAGCCCCAGCATTTT. The full variable domain, in which reference TRBV19 and TRBJ1-5 provide the parts outside the CDR3, is DGGITQSPKYLFRKEGQNVTLSCEQNLNHDAMYWYRQDPGQGLRLIYYSQIVNDFQKGDIAEGYSVSREKKESFPLTVTSAQKNPTAFYLCASSIRDRVNQPQHFGDGTRLSIL.

The V call is TRBV6-6, the J call TRBJ1-1, with D possibly matching TRBD1 (6 bases). The V end was cut by 5 bases, the J end by 4 bases, with 14 bases between. The CDR3 has 14 residues. The germline V gene has CDR1 MNHNY and CDR2 SVGAGI (reference sequence). The CDR3 DNA follows: TGTGCCAGCAGTGAGCGCCAGGGGAGCACTGAAGCTTTCTTT. It codes for CASSERQGSTEAFF.

The rearrangement uses TRBV14 and TRBJ1-2; 8 nucleotides match TRBD1. Germline-derived CDR1 and CDR2 are SGHDN and FVKESK. The CDR3 is 15 amino acids. J lost 3 bases, V lost 2 bases, and 5 bases had no gene match. Here the CDR3 DNA reads TGTGCCAGCAGCCAATCGGACAGGGTCTACTATGGCTACACCTTC. Protein sequence: CASSQSDRVYYGYTF.

This chain joins TRBV30 and TRBJ1-1; 9 bases align to TRBD1. The V gene's germline CDR1 is GTSNPN and CDR2 SVGIG (reference sequence). The CDR3 contains 14 residues. The CDR3 region is CAWGTGTGSTEAFF. CDR3 DNA: TGTGCGTGGGGGACGGGGACAGGGAGCACTGAAGCTTTCTTT.

CDR3 sequence: CASRWGGGSYNSPLHF. CDR3 coding DNA: TGTGCCAGCCGATGGGGCGGGGGCTCCTATAATTCACCCCTCCACTTT. The genes are TRBV11-3 and TRBJ1-6; maybe TRBD1 (5 bases). V was pared by 8 bases and J by 0 bases, with 14 bases between. In germline, CDR1 is SGHNT, CDR2 YENEEA. CDR3 length equals 16 residues.

This rearrangement joins TRBV7-9 to TRBJ1-2; D perhaps matches TRBD1 (6 bases). Per the germline V gene, CDR1 is SEHNR and CDR2 is FQNEAQ (reference sequence). This CDR3 is 15 amino acids long. V was cut by 0 bases and J by 4 bases, with 12 bases left in between. In nucleotides, the CDR3 is TGTGCCAGCAGCTTAGCCCAGGGGTTGGGCTATGGCTACACCTTC. Translation: CASSLAQGLGYGYTF.

CDR3 nucleotide sequence: TGTGCCAGTAGTCCATGGGACAGGGCCCCATCTGGCTACACCTTC. Protein: CASSPWDRAPSGYTF. The chain recombines TRBV19 with TRBJ1-2, with 9 nucleotides matching TRBD1. The CDR3 is 15 residues long. Germline V gene sequence: CDR1 LNHDA, CDR2 SQIVND (reference sequence). The V gene end was trimmed by 5 bases and the J gene end by 7 bases; junction bases not matched to a gene: 11.

This chain links TRBV18 with TRBJ1-1; TRBD1 matches 7 bases. Losses at the gene ends were 6 bases for V and 1 base for J; bases not matched to a gene: 2. The germline V gene has CDR1 KGHSH and CDR2 LQKENI. The length of the CDR3 is 13 residues. The CDR3 here is CASSEGANTEAFF. CDR3 bases: TGTGCCAGCTCCGAGGGGGCGAACACTGAAGCTTTCTTT.